This TCR beta chain was identified in a study of shared clonotypes between healthy human individuals (TCRdb year 2020). Broadly, across the study: Three men and a couple of women, aged 18 to 49 years, made up the cohort. The study deeply sequenced blood TCR repertoires of five healthy adults to estimate repertoire size and the extent of clonotype sharing between individuals. Different laboratories and diverse techniques were used to prepare libraries and sequence TCR repertoires, to increase sequencing depth and limit assay-specific biases. Per donor, three plates each were used for CD4 naive and CD4 memory, two for CD8 naive, and one for CD8 memory. Per donor, leukapheresis produced somewhere between about 0.9 and 9.5 billion PBMCs. The research as a whole found: Based on pairwise subsampling, the degree of clonotype sharing among donors was expected to be affected by sequencing depth. Sampling was limited to blood, and TCR repertoires in tissue likely differ from TCR repertoires in blood. When several donors were compared, the shared fraction of clonotypes was around 5% for naive CD4, about 4% for naive CD8, 2.3% for memory CD4, and under 0.5% for memory CD8. Clonotypes shared by all four sorted-subset donors showed higher generation probabilities than non-shared clonotypes. Larger estimated clonotype richness was generally found for naive subsets than for memory subsets. The genetic and exposure-history diversity represented was limited by the small number of donors. Even with the large sequencing depth, rarefaction of the sorted-subset datasets indicated that sequencing was incomplete.

This clone has just a few counts. The clone's antigen remains unknown. Base quality data are lacking; no much larger clone is found one base away. Using the deep immunoSEQ assay, TCR CDR3 regions were amplified from genomic DNA by multiplex PCR. Genomic DNA extracted from each cell subset was distributed evenly over all wells of several immunoSEQ 96-well plates, and each plate served as one replicate. For sorted subsets, around 200 ng genomic DNA, equal to tens of thousands of T cell genomes, was loaded into each replicate PCR. The purified libraries were quantified using a Qubit 3.0 fluorometer, sized with a Bioanalyzer 2100, and then quantified again using the KAPA Library Quantification kit. Each immunoSEQ 96-well plate was sequenced on its own single-read 150-cycle Illumina NextSeq 550 flow cell. The paper's processing steps were these. Because only junctional sequences without quality scores were contained in the immunoSEQ output, filtering matching that applied to full-length reads could not be performed. To assign V/J genes and CDR3, sequences were annotated against IMGT germline references using PyIR, a Python wrapper for IgBLAST v1.9. Reads were filtered out if the reads had weak V/J assignments (E-value above 1e-6), no CDR3, stop codons, out-of-frame junctions, or ambiguous translated residues. V3J clonotypes were defined as sequences sharing the same inferred V gene, J gene, and CDR3 amino acid sequence. To compute the percentage overlap between repertoires, the number of shared unique clonotypes was divided by the size of the smaller repertoire. Three approaches were used to assess repertoire richness: RTK rarefaction, the Chao1 estimator, and Recon v2.1 estimates of unobserved clonotypes. For all TCRbeta clonotypes obtained by the gDNA method from a handful of donors, generation probabilities were computed with OLGA. TCRdb took over this immuneACCESS table, retaining in-frame rearrangements with V and J assigned. Such tables are incomplete; in checked studies, under half of the missing clones stem from an unresolved V gene, and the remainder is unexplained. The V and J calls and clone size are taken from that table; D and trimming were inferred from the DNA. The sample contains 550,000 to 700,000 clones, less than 80% of them found a single time. The leading ten clones occupy roughly 2% of the sample.

Healthy HIV-negative adults with no recently reported acute infections or vaccinations were included as donors. Every donor was a Caucasian adult living in Nashville, Tennessee, USA. CD4+ T cells were enriched by magnetic negative selection; naive cells were then positively selected on CD45RA, and the negative fraction formed the memory subset. After blood collection by leukapheresis, PBMCs were isolated using Ficoll-Histopaque density gradient centrifugation and then cryopreserved in the vapor phase of liquid nitrogen. Purity and quantity of every magnetically sorted T cell population were checked by analytical flow cytometry. Genomic DNA was isolated from each sorted fraction and quantified by UV absorbance on a Nanodrop 2000c. As encoded in the germline V gene, CDR1 is SQVTM while CDR2 is ANQGSEA. The junction shows trimming of 6 bases on V and 2 bases on J, plus 10 bases between the germline ends. The CDR3 contains 12 residues, cysteine and phenylalanine counted. The sequence is cut down to CDR3 DNA, 36 bases in frame from base 1.

The TCR was taken from a woman in her 30s in good health. The chain joins TRBV29-1 to TRBJ1-1, with the D gene not clear enough to name. The specimen was memory CD4+ T cells sorted from blood. In light of the paper, this sample's cell subset or site label describes: CD45RA-negative fraction. The sequenced DNA is TGCAGCGTCGTAGGCATCAACACTGAAGCTTTCTTT. Translated, it gives CSVVGINTEAFF.